A selection of T cell receptor beta chains follows, all from one sample in a study of blood T cells in healthy people across ages. A single record per CDR3 protein comes from TCRdb applying MiXCR to the 5' RACE reads. The table has more than 500,000 distinct CDR3 sequences, around a quarter seen once. These data also formed part of another study, on T cells of mothers and their children.

Sequencing was carried out using blood. Every receptor here comes from a boy aged 2 to 10 in good health. The CDR3 runs from the conserved cysteine through the conserved F or W. A D gene is named only where the DNA matches it firmly. Size tells how often a clone was seen (once, few, many) or the class of an expanded clone, and some rows leave it out.

cdr3_nt	cdr3_aa	d_call	v_call	j_call	clone_size
TGCGCCAGCAGCTCCTATGGACTAGCCTCCTACGAGCAGTACTTC	CASSSYGLASYEQYF	TRBD2	TRBV5-1	TRBJ2-7	.
TGCGCCAGCTGCCAATCCTTGAGTGTCCGGGAGCAGTACTTC	CASCQSLSVREQYF	.	TRBV5-1	TRBJ2-7	.
TGTGCCAGCAGCTTAGGAGGGCCTGGAAACACCATATATTTT	CASSLGGPGNTIYF	.	TRBV7-3	TRBJ1-3	.
TGTGCCAGCGGGAGGGGACAGCCTAACTATGGCTACACCTTC	CASGRGQPNYGYTF	TRBD1	TRBV6-1	TRBJ1-2	.
TGTGCCAGCATGAGGGGGCTCGGAAAAGAGACCCAGTACTTC	CASMRGLGKETQYF	TRBD1	TRBV12-3/TRBV12-4	TRBJ2-5	.
TGTGCCAGCAGTACCCGCGGGTCAGTCTATGGCTACACCTTC	CASSTRGSVYGYTF	.	TRBV6-5	TRBJ1-2	.
TGTGCCAGCAGTCGGGACGACCACTACGAGCAGTACTTC	CASSRDDHYEQYF	.	TRBV12-3/TRBV12-4	TRBJ2-7	.
TGTGCCAGCAGACCCGGCGGACAGGCTGGTTTAGGTACGCAGTATTTT	CASRPGGQAGLGTQYF	TRBD1	TRBV7-9	TRBJ2-3	few
TGTGCCAGCAGTTCCTCAGGGTCCCAGGGGGGGGCCAACGTCCTGACTTTC	CASSSSGSQGGANVLTF	.	TRBV6-5	TRBJ2-6	few
TGTGCCACCAGTCAGTCGAGCGGGAGGTTTAATGAGCAGTTCTTC	CATSQSSGRFNEQFF	TRBD2	TRBV24-1	TRBJ2-1	.
TGCAGTGCTAGAGATCCTCGGACAGGGGCAGATACGCAGTATTTT	CSARDPRTGADTQYF	TRBD1	TRBV20-1	TRBJ2-3	.
TGTGCCAGCAGCTTAAGCATTTCCTCGCTGAATGAGCGGTTCTTC	CASSLSISSLNERFF	.	TRBV7-3	TRBJ2-1	.
TGTGCCAGCAGCTTAGCGTGGACTAGCGGGGGGGGTGAGCAGTTCTTC	CASSLAWTSGGGEQFF	TRBD2	TRBV11-2	TRBJ2-1	.
TGTGCCATCAGTGAGTCGGGAGACAATGAGCAGTTCTTC	CAISESGDNEQFF	.	TRBV10-3	TRBJ2-1	few
TGCAGTGCTCTAGGACAGGGGAACACTGAAGCTTTCTTT	CSALGQGNTEAFF	TRBD1	TRBV20-1	TRBJ1-1	few
TGTGCCAGCAAGAAAGAGGCTGACTCCTACGAGCAGTACTTC	CASKKEADSYEQYF	.	TRBV6-6	TRBJ2-7	.
TGTGCCAGCAGCTCCCTCCTCGGCGAGCGTCCTTCCTACAATGAGCAGTTCTTC	CASSSLLGERPSYNEQFF	.	TRBV7-9	TRBJ2-1	.
TGCGCCAGCAGCTTACAGACAGGGCGTACCGGGGAGCTGTTTTTT	CASSLQTGRTGELFF	TRBD1	TRBV5-1	TRBJ2-2	.
TGTGCCAGCAGCGTAGTGGAGGGCGCAGATACGCAGTATTTT	CASSVVEGADTQYF	.	TRBV9	TRBJ2-3	.
TGCGGTGCCCAGAGGGACCTATACTTAAGCAATCAGCCCCAGCATTTT	CGAQRDLYLSNQPQHF	.	TRBV20-1	TRBJ1-5	.
TGTGCCAGCAGCGCCCCTCCTGGGGACAATGAGCAGTTCTTC	CASSAPPGDNEQFF	.	TRBV9	TRBJ2-1	.
TGTGCCAGCAGTTACAAACCGGGCTCTGGGGCCAACGTCCTGACTTTC	CASSYKPGSGANVLTF	.	TRBV6-5	TRBJ2-6	.
TGCAGTGCTAGAGAAGGGTACAGTAACACTGAAGCTTTCTTT	CSAREGYSNTEAFF	.	TRBV20-1	TRBJ1-1	.
TGCGCCAGCAGGTCCCTCCCCGGGACGGTACAAGAGACCCAGTACTTC	CASRSLPGTVQETQYF	.	TRBV5-1	TRBJ2-5	many
TGCGCCAGCAACCCCGGGGAACCCACAGATACGCAGTATTTT	CASNPGEPTDTQYF	.	TRBV5-1	TRBJ2-3	.
TGTGCCAGCAGCCGCCCTCCTACCCCCTCCTACAATGAGCAGTTCTTC	CASSRPPTPSYNEQFF	.	TRBV11-1	TRBJ2-1	few
TGCGCCAGCAGCTTGCAGGGGGCAAGACAAGAGACCCAGTACTTC	CASSLQGARQETQYF	TRBD1	TRBV5-1	TRBJ2-5	few
TGCGCCAGCAGCCTCGGCCGAGGTGAGGGGCGGGTCTACGAGCAGTACTTC	CASSLGRGEGRVYEQYF	.	TRBV4-1	TRBJ2-7	.
TGTGCCAGTAGTGTCTCCAGACTAGCGGGAAAGGCCAATGAGCAGTTCTTC	CASSVSRLAGKANEQFF	TRBD2	TRBV19	TRBJ2-1	.
TGCAGCGTTGAGAGGCTAGCGGGGGGTGGTGAGCAGTTCTTC	CSVERLAGGGEQFF	TRBD2	TRBV29-1	TRBJ2-1	.
TGTGCCAGCAGCTTAGCGCGGGGACTAGAGGGGTACAATGAGCAGTTCTTC	CASSLARGLEGYNEQFF	TRBD2	TRBV7-9	TRBJ2-1	few
TGTGCCAGCAGCCGAGGGACAGTTACCACCTACGAGCAGTACTTC	CASSRGTVTTYEQYF	TRBD1	TRBV6-5	TRBJ2-7	.
TGTGCCAGCAGCCTTCTGGGGGTGGGATATGGCTACGCCTTC	CASSLLGVGYGYAF	.	TRBV4-2	TRBJ1-2	.
TGTGCCAGCAGCGGAAAACGGGGGAGCTCCTACAATGAGCAGTTCTTC	CASSGKRGSSYNEQFF	.	TRBV9	TRBJ2-1	.
TGTGCCAGCAGCGTTAGCGGACAGCTGAATCAGCCCCAGCATTTT	CASSVSGQLNQPQHF	.	TRBV9	TRBJ1-5	.
TGTGCTAGTGGCCCTGCCTTGGGGTACGAGCAGTACTTC	CASGPALGYEQYF	.	TRBV12-5	TRBJ2-7	.
TGCAGCGGCGGGGGCTCTGAAGCTTTCTTT	CSGGGSEAFF	.	TRBV29-1	TRBJ1-1	.
TGTGCCAGCAGTTTAGTGTTAGGGGGGTTCGCGCACGAGCAGTACTTC	CASSLVLGGFAHEQYF	.	TRBV12-3/TRBV12-4	TRBJ2-7	few
TGTGCCAGCAGGACGCTTTGGGGGGAGCAGTACTTC	CASRTLWGEQYF	.	TRBV27	TRBJ2-5	.
TGTGCCAGCAGCTTAGTGGACAGGAATACGCAGTATTTT	CASSLVDRNTQYF	TRBD1	TRBV11-2	TRBJ2-3	many
TGTGCCAGCAGCCAGGGACTGTTGAATTCACCCCTCCACTTT	CASSQGLLNSPLHF	.	TRBV3-1	TRBJ1-6	few
TGTGCCAGCGGTTACGAGCAGTACTTC	CASGYEQYF	.	TRBV28	TRBJ2-7	many
TGTGCCAGCAGCGGAGGGGTCCTCACCTATGACTACACCTTC	CASSGGVLTYDYTF	.	TRBV7-9	TRBJ1-2	.
TGCAGTGCCCCGTCTTACGAACTAAACATTCAGTACTTC	CSAPSYELNIQYF	.	TRBV20-1	TRBJ2-4	.
TGTGCCAGCAGCCAAGATCTCCGACTAGCGGGGAGCACAGATACGCAGTATTTT	CASSQDLRLAGSTDTQYF	TRBD2	TRBV4-2	TRBJ2-3	few
TGCAGTGTCCCTTCCATGACGGAACGAGAGGGCTACACCTTC	CSVPSMTEREGYTF	.	TRBV20-1	TRBJ1-2	few
TGTGCCAGCAGTTACGGACAGGGAAGGGCCCCCTATGGCTACACCTTC	CASSYGQGRAPYGYTF	TRBD1	TRBV6-5	TRBJ1-2	.
TGTGCCAGCAGTTTAGGACTAGTACGCTACGAGCAGTACTTC	CASSLGLVRYEQYF	.	TRBV12-3/TRBV12-4	TRBJ2-7	.
TGTGCCAGCAGCTACGGACAGGGGGCAAACACCGGGGAGCTGTTTTTT	CASSYGQGANTGELFF	TRBD1	TRBV7-3	TRBJ2-2	.
TGCGCCAGCAGCTACCGGACTAACTTGGAGACCCAGTACTTC	CASSYRTNLETQYF	.	TRBV5-1	TRBJ2-5	few
TGCGCCAGCAGCCCCCGTCCAGCGGCGCCTTCCTACGAGCAGTACTTC	CASSPRPAAPSYEQYF	.	TRBV5-1	TRBJ2-7	few
TGTGCCAGCAGCCAAGGTACCGGGACAGGGGGTTTCATGAACACTGAAGCTTTCTTT	CASSQGTGTGGFMNTEAFF	TRBD1	TRBV3-1	TRBJ1-1	few
TGTGCCAGCAGTCCCCGGGACAGGGCTAATGAAAAACTGTTTTTT	CASSPRDRANEKLFF	TRBD1	TRBV27	TRBJ1-4	.
TGTGCCTGGAGTGCCTCTGTTAGAACTAATGAAAAACTGTTTTTT	CAWSASVRTNEKLFF	.	TRBV30	TRBJ1-4	.
TGTGCCACCAGCAGGGAACTACCGGGTCCCCTGGGAGAGACCCAGTACTTC	CATSRELPGPLGETQYF	.	TRBV15	TRBJ2-5	many